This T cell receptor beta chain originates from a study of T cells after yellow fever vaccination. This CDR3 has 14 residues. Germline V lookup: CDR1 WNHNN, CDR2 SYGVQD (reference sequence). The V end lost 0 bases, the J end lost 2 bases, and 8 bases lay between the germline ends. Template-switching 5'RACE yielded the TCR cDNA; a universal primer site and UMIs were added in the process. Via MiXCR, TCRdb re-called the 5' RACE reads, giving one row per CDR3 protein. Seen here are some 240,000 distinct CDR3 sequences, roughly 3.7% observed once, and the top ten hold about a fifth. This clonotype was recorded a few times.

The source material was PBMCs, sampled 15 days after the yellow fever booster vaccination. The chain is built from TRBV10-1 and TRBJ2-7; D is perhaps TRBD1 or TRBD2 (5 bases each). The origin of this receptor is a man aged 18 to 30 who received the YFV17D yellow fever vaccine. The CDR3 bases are TGCGCCAGCAGTGAGTCACTGGGACCCTACGAGCAGTACTTC. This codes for CASSESLGPYEQYF.